This T cell receptor beta chain was observed in a study of cytomegalovirus exposure and HLA in healthy donors. Whole-study findings and limits: Association of a missense DCLRE1C variant with TCR beta V- and J-gene trimming was reported in a later analysis. Accurate prediction of most subjects' HLA-A and HLA-B alleles from TCR beta sequences was reported.

Healthy individuals who donated bone marrow served as the donors. V shed 2 bases, J shed 0 bases, and the junction held 11 bases outside the gene matches. CDR1 SGDLS and CDR2 YYNGEE come from the germline V gene. The CDR3 totals 18 residues. The PCR contained 60 Vbeta and 13 Jbeta primers. Sequencing was performed with immunoSEQ multiplex PCR; in TCRdb, only in-frame clones are kept and a portion is missing. Among approximately 170,000 clones listed, roughly 80% were seen once. A note on this clone: As yet, its antigen is unknown.

The sequencing input was PBMCs. The source of this sequence is a male donor in good health and CMV-seronegative. The chain employs TRBV9 and TRBJ1-3; 7 nucleotides match TRBD1. CDR3 DNA: TGTGCCAGCAGCGTGAACCGGGACAGCGGTGACTCTGGAAACACCATATATTTT. It is translated as CASSVNRDSGDSGNTIYF.